The 25 T cell receptor beta chains reported below all come from one sample, sequenced in a study of sequential checkpoint blockade in melanoma. Treatment of the sample: randomized to nivolumab then ipilimumab (arm A) or the reverse (arm B). Sequenced by immunoSEQ multiplex PCR; TCRdb stores in-frame clones only, minus some. The repertoire holds about 40,000 clones, with about nine tenths as singletons. The source was CD8+ T cells sorted from blood (inferred from file names), collected from a patient given nivolumab and ipilimumab in sequence. These receptors all come from a human donor with melanoma.

V usage is TRBV19 and J usage is TRBJ2-1, with 7 bases aligning to TRBD1. Germline V gives CDR1 LNHDA, CDR2 SQIVND (reference sequence). This CDR3 is built from 15 residues. Unmatched junction bases numbered 9, after V lost 3 bases and J lost 7 bases. Here the CDR3 DNA reads TGTGCCAGTAGTATTCGGGACAGCGAGAATAATGAGCAGTTCTTC. Amino acid sequence: CASSIRDSENNEQFF.

This clone was counted a single time. The chain couples TRBV9 to TRBJ1-3; 9 bases map to TRBD1. The junction had 14 bases not matched to a gene; V was cut back by 4 bases and J by 3 bases. Germline CDR1 SGDLS, CDR2 YYNGEE. The CDR3 length is 18 residues. The CDR3 spells CASSTGQGSPFFGNTIYF. CDR3 nucleotides: TGTGCCAGCAGCACAGGACAGGGGAGCCCCTTCTTTGGAAACACCATATATTTT.

The chain carries TRBV9 and TRBJ2-2, with D uncertain. Germline assignment: CDR1 SGDLS and CDR2 YYNGEE. V lost 3 bases, J lost 3 bases, and 18 bases lay in between. This CDR3 is built from 17 residues. CDR3 DNA sequence: TGTGCCAGCAGCGGCAGTCCTGCAGGATCTCACACCGGGGAGCTGTTTTTT. Its translation is CASSGSPAGSHTGELFF.

This clone was seen only a few times. The chain recombines TRBV19 with TRBJ1-5; 10 nucleotides match TRBD1. There are 15 residues in the CDR3. Germline lookup yields CDR1 LNHDA and CDR2 SQIVND (reference sequence). The V gene end was trimmed by 5 bases and the J gene end by 2 bases; junction bases not matched to a gene: 3. The CDR3 loop is CASSPGTGGNQPQHF. As DNA, the CDR3 is TGTGCCAGTAGTCCCGGGACAGGGGGCAATCAGCCCCAGCATTTT.

The J gene is TRBJ2-5, the V gene TRBV7-9; D is possibly TRBD2 (6 bases). V was pared by 2 bases and J by 4 bases, with 11 bases between. The CDR3 has 14 amino acids. Germline V lookup: CDR1 SEHNR, CDR2 FQNEAQ (reference sequence). As DNA, the CDR3 is TGTGCCAGCAGCTTATTCGGGGGTGTAGAGACCCAGTACTTC. Its translation is CASSLFGGVETQYF.

The chain recombines TRBV19 with TRBJ2-2; 13 bases are shared with TRBD2. CDR1 is LNHDA, CDR2 SQIVND, per germline (reference sequence). The CDR3 covers 17 residues. V lost 1 base, J lost 7 bases, and 6 bases stayed unmatched. The CDR3 loop reads CASSIGTSGSVGGELFF. In DNA form, the CDR3 reads TGTGCCAGTAGTATAGGGACTAGCGGGAGTGTAGGCGGGGAGCTGTTTTTT.

V gene TRBV7-3 combines with J gene TRBJ2-3, with 9 nucleotides matching TRBD1. CDR3 length: 16 residues. Germline V CDR1 and CDR2: SGHTA, FQGTGA. J lost 5 bases, V lost 5 bases, and 11 bases had no gene match. CDR3 in amino acids: CASSEQGAGGVDTQYF. The CDR3 nucleotides read TGTGCCAGCAGCGAACAGGGGGCAGGGGGAGTAGATACGCAGTATTTT.

The V call is TRBV5-5, the J call TRBJ2-1; 8 bases align to TRBD1. There are 16 residues in the CDR3. The germline V gene encodes CDR1 SGHKS and CDR2 YYEKEE (reference sequence). The ends lost 4 bases at V and 4 bases at J; junction bases unmatched: 10. The CDR3: CASSTRGQGSYNEQFF. The CDR3 DNA follows: TGTGCCAGCAGCACGCGAGGACAGGGCTCGTACAATGAGCAGTTCTTC.

In this sample, this clone turned up once. The chain uses TRBV7-3 and TRBJ2-5; 12 bases are shared with TRBD2. The CDR3 contains 15 residues. CDR1 SGHTA and CDR2 FQGTGA come from the germline V gene. Trimming took 5 bases from V and 1 from J; bases not matched to a gene: 2. In DNA, the CDR3 is TGTGCCAGCAGCGAGGGACTAGCGGGCCAAGAGACCCAGTACTTC. Encoded protein: CASSEGLAGQETQYF.

This chain joins TRBV5-6 and TRBJ2-7; maybe TRBD2 (6 bases). The V and J ends lost 7 bases and 2 bases respectively, with 16 bases between them. Germline V CDR1 and CDR2: SGHDT, YYEEEE. CDR3 size: 14 residues. The CDR3 spells CASGSGRGPYEQYF. The CDR3 DNA reads TGTGCCAGCGGGAGTGGGCGGGGTCCCTACGAGCAGTACTTC.

The V gene is TRBV13, the J gene TRBJ2-7; 12 bases line up with TRBD2. V dropped 4 bases and J dropped 2; count of bases not matched to a gene: 9. CDR1 is PRHDT and CDR2 is FYEKMQ in the germline V gene (reference sequence). The CDR3 runs 17 residues. The CDR3 sequence is CASSSGLAGIVTYEQYF. The CDR3 bases are TGTGCCAGCAGCTCCGGACTAGCGGGAATCGTGACCTACGAGCAGTACTTC.

The rearrangement uses TRBV29-1 and TRBJ2-2; 9 positions match TRBD1. Losses at the gene ends were 5 bases for V and 4 bases for J; bases not matched to a gene: 5. There are 14 residues in the CDR3. The germline V gene has CDR1 SQVTM and CDR2 ANQGSEA. For the CDR3, the DNA is TGCAGCGTTCAGGACAGGGGAGGCACCGGGGAGCTGTTTTTT. It is translated as CSVQDRGGTGELFF.

This clone was counted a single time. In DNA, the CDR3 is TGTGCCAGCAGCACAGAACCCGAGCAGTTCTTC. This translates into CASSTEPEQFF. The V call is TRBV7-2, the J call TRBJ2-1; D remains unclear. CDR1 is SGHTA, CDR2 FQGNSA, per germline. CDR3 length equals 11 residues. Between the trimmed V and J ends, which lost 5 bases and 10 bases, there was a span of 9 bases.

This clone has just a few counts. The chain links TRBV7-9 to TRBJ1-2; TRBD1 aligns across 7 bases. The V segment lost 2 bases and the J segment 4 bases; nucleotides outside the gene matches: 10. This CDR3 is 16 amino acids long. Looked up from germline, CDR1 is SEHNR and CDR2 is FQNEAQ (reference sequence). This chain's CDR3 is CASSLLSRGFTYGYTF. In DNA form, the CDR3 reads TGTGCCAGCAGCTTACTATCCAGGGGGTTTACCTATGGCTACACCTTC. Together with reference TRBV7-9 and TRBJ1-2, the CDR3 gives the full variable domain: DTGVSQNPRHKITKRGQNVTFRCDPISEHNRLYWYRQTLGQGPEFLTYFQNEAQLEKSRLLSDRFSAERPKGSFSTLEIQRTEQGDSAMYLCASSLLSRGFTYGYTFGSGTRLTVV.

The chain couples TRBV27 to TRBJ2-1; 7 bases align to TRBD2. This CDR3 has 17 residues. Germline CDR1 is MNHEY and CDR2 is SMNVEV (reference sequence). The J segment lost 8 bases and the V segment lost 10 bases, leaving 23 bases of the junction unmatched. The CDR3 spells CATLGPGLVRFGDEQFF. In DNA form, the CDR3 reads TGTGCCACCCTTGGCCCCGGACTAGTCCGGTTCGGCGATGAGCAGTTCTTC.

This rearrangement joins TRBV21-1 to TRBJ2-7; TRBD2 was called by the table and not checked on the DNA. TRBV21-1 is a recognized pseudogene. CDR3 size: 15 residues. This CDR3 reads CASSKGGEMSYEQYV. CDR3 coding DNA: TGTGCCAGCAGCAAAGGCGGGGAAATGTCCTACGAGCAGTACGTC.

The chain has TRBV6-5 and TRBJ2-3; possibly TRBD1 for D (5 bases). V lost 2 bases and J lost 6, with 12 bases in between. The CDR3 is 14 residues long. Germline assignment: CDR1 MNHEY and CDR2 SVGAGI. DNA for the CDR3: TGTGCCAGCAGTTACCTCGCAGGGTGGGATACGCAGTATTTT. Protein sequence: CASSYLAGWDTQYF.

The rearrangement links TRBV27 to TRBJ2-1, with D unresolved. The V gene lost 2 bases and the J gene lost 4 bases, with 18 bases spanning the gap. The CDR3 has 17 residues. Germline CDR1 reads MNHEY; CDR2 reads SMNVEV (reference sequence). CDR3 coding DNA: TGTGCCAGCAGTTTAGTTCGACATCCAAAGAATTACAATGAGCAGTTCTTC. Translation: CASSLVRHPKNYNEQFF.

The chain uses TRBV6-5 and TRBJ1-2; TRBD1 is a possible D gene (6 bases). The length of the CDR3 is 12 residues. Trimming shortened V by 7 bases and J by 7 bases, and 13 bases separated the two germline ends. In germline, CDR1 is MNHEY, CDR2 SVGAGI. The CDR3 nucleotides read TGTGCCAGCAACCCGGGGGGGGCTGGCTACACCTTC. It is translated as CASNPGGAGYTF.

The rearrangement joins TRBV7-2 to TRBJ2-1; 9 bases are a match to TRBD2. Germline CDR1 reads SGHTA; CDR2 reads FQGNSA. The CDR3 has 15 amino acids. V dropped 5 bases and J dropped 4; count of bases not matched to a gene: 6. Here the CDR3 reads CASSPGLATYNEQFF. In DNA, the CDR3 is TGTGCCAGCAGCCCTGGACTAGCGACTTACAATGAGCAGTTCTTC.

The chain's CDR3 is CASSDGTSGNQETQYF. CDR3 coding DNA: TGTGCCAGCAGCGACGGGACTAGCGGGAACCAAGAGACCCAGTACTTC. The V gene is TRBV5-4, the J gene TRBJ2-5; 13 positions agree with TRBD2. There are 16 residues in the CDR3. Germline assignment: CDR1 SGHNT and CDR2 YYREEE (reference sequence). The V and J ends lost 4 bases and 0 bases, in that order; junction bases with no gene match: 3. Filled out from reference TRBV5-4 and TRBJ2-5, the complete variable domain reads ETGVTQSPTHLIKTRGQQVTLRCSSQSGHNTVSWYQQALGQGPQFIFQYYREEENGRGNFPPRFSGLQFPNYSSELNVNALELDDSALYLCASSDGTSGNQETQYFGPGTRLLVL.

J is TRBJ1-1 and V is TRBV29-1; D gene uncertain. CDR1 and CDR2 (germline): SQVTM, ANQGSEA. V lost 4 bases, J lost 6 bases, and 9 bases lay in between. The CDR3 has 11 residues. CDR3 sequence (DNA): TGCAGCGTTGGGGCAACACCTGAAGCTTTCTTT. Its translation: CSVGATPEAFF.

This clone has more than one count but fewer than ten. V and J are TRBV7-2 and TRBJ2-1, with 14 nucleotides matching TRBD2. The CDR3 runs 19 residues. V trimming: 4 bases; J trimming: 0 bases; junction bases outside the gene matches: 8. CDR1 and CDR2 (germline): SGHTA, FQGNSA. CDR3 sequence reads: CASSSPGTSGRFSYNEQFF. CDR3 nucleotides: TGTGCCAGCAGCTCGCCCGGGACTAGCGGGAGATTCTCCTACAATGAGCAGTTCTTC.

The CDR3 protein is CAWSVDRDQPQHF. As DNA, the CDR3 is TGTGCCTGGAGTGTGGACAGGGATCAGCCCCAGCATTTT. The chain recombines TRBV30 with TRBJ1-5; 8 bases map to TRBD1. Germline V CDR1 and CDR2: GTSNPN, SVGIG (reference sequence). The CDR3 loop spans 13 amino acids. The V segment lost 0 bases and the J segment 5 bases; nucleotides outside the gene matches: 0.

This sequence joins TRBV19 and TRBJ2-1; 8 bases align to TRBD2. J lost 3 bases, V lost 3 bases, and 4 bases had no gene match. Germline assignment: CDR1 LNHDA and CDR2 SQIVND (reference sequence). The CDR3 contains 15 residues. In nucleotides, the CDR3 is TGTGCCAGTAGTATCGGACTAGCCTTCTACAATGAGCAGTTCTTC. Translation gives CASSIGLAFYNEQFF.